The rows below give T cell receptor beta chains drawn from one sample of a study of blood T cell repertoires in COVID-19. Sequencing was performed with immunoSEQ multiplex PCR; in TCRdb, only in-frame clones are kept and a portion is missing. The sample includes about 64,000 clones, roughly 91% of them seen just once. Input material: PBMCs or T cells enriched from blood (not recorded which). The receptors here all came from a woman aged 40 to 49 who had recovered from COVID-19. Both conserved end residues are part of each CDR3. D genes are given only for firm matches.

J: TRBJ2-5
D: .
V: TRBV7-8
CDR3: CASSLAGQGSETQYF
DNA: TGTGCCAGCAGCTTAGCGGGGCAGGGCTCGGAGACCCAGTACTTC

J: TRBJ1-1
D: TRBD1
V: TRBV19
CDR3: CARRRDRATEAFF
DNA: TGTGCCAGGCGCCGAGACAGGGCCACTGAAGCTTTCTTT

J: TRBJ1-1
D: .
V: TRBV10-3
CDR3: CATSTAGQNTEAFF
DNA: TGTGCCACAAGCACGGCAGGACAAAACACTGAAGCTTTCTTT

J: TRBJ2-2
D: .
V: TRBV11-2
CDR3: CASTSYRNTGELFF
DNA: TGTGCCAGCACGTCATACAGAAACACCGGGGAGCTGTTTTTT

J: TRBJ1-3
D: .
V: TRBV11-3
CDR3: CASSLERGPSGNTIYF
DNA: TGTGCCAGCAGCTTAGAGCGGGGGCCTTCTGGAAACACCATATATTTT

J: TRBJ1-1
D: .
V: TRBV4-1
CDR3: CASSQASVYTEAFF
DNA: TGCGCCAGCAGCCAAGCGTCAGTTTACACTGAAGCTTTCTTT

J: TRBJ2-6
D: .
V: TRBV29-1
CDR3: CSAFRDTDSGANVLTF
DNA: TGCAGCGCATTCCGGGACACCGACTCTGGGGCCAACGTCCTGACTTTC

J: TRBJ2-3
D: TRBD1
V: TRBV11-2
CDR3: CASSLGGDRATQYF
DNA: TGTGCCAGCAGCTTAGGCGGGGACAGGGCTACGCAGTATTTT

J: TRBJ2-7
D: TRBD2
V: TRBV4-1
CDR3: CASSQGGLAGPSYEQYF
DNA: TGCGCCAGCAGCCAAGGGGGACTAGCGGGACCCTCTTACGAGCAGTACTTC

J: TRBJ2-3
D: TRBD2
V: TRBV4-1
CDR3: CASSQGTSGDTDTQYF
DNA: TGCGCCAGCAGCCAAGGGACTAGCGGGGACACAGATACGCAGTATTTT

J: TRBJ2-1
D: .
V: TRBV27
CDR3: CASSPRGVGRNKNEQFF
DNA: TGTGCCAGCAGTCCGCGCGGGGTGGGCAGAAATAAAAATGAGCAGTTCTTC

J: TRBJ2-5
D: TRBD2
V: TRBV11-2
CDR3: CASSSGTSGGTHQETQYF
DNA: TGTGCCAGCAGCTCAGGGACTAGCGGGGGGACACACCAAGAGACCCAGTACTTC

J: TRBJ1-2
D: .
V: TRBV29-1
CDR3: CSVVSSGSYGYTF
DNA: TGCAGCGTTGTCTCAAGCGGAAGCTATGGCTACACCTTC

J: TRBJ2-3
D: .
V: TRBV9
CDR3: CASDPRADTQYF
DNA: TGTGCCAGCGACCCCAGGGCAGATACGCAGTATTTT

J: TRBJ2-2
D: TRBD1
V: TRBV9
CDR3: CASSVQAGGLIGELFF
DNA: TGTGCCAGCAGCGTACAGGCAGGGGGTTTGATCGGGGAGCTGTTTTTT

J: TRBJ2-3
D: TRBD1
V: TRBV12-3/TRBV12-4
CDR3: CASSPGTGGTQYF
DNA: TGTGCCAGCAGTCCCGGGACAGGAGGAACGCAGTATTTT

J: TRBJ2-5
D: TRBD1
V: TRBV3-1/TRBV3-2
CDR3: CASSHSSQGTETQYF
DNA: TGTGCCAGCAGCCACTCCTCACAGGGGACAGAGACCCAGTACTTC